Each of the 12 T cell receptor beta chains below was sequenced from the same sample in a study of blood T cell repertoires in COVID-19. Clones were read by immunoSEQ multiplex PCR, and TCRdb kept only the in-frame ones, dropping some. The sample includes around 250,000 clones, about 80% of them seen just once. What was sequenced was peripheral blood. The receptor source for this set is a woman older than 75 with acute or convalescent COVID-19.

The CDR3 DNA sequence: TGTGCCTGGAGTGTTGGGGGCGGGACCCAGTACTTC. Encoded protein: CAWSVGGGTQYF. The chain is built from TRBV30 and TRBJ2-5, with a possible D match to TRBD1 (6 bases). The CDR3 has 12 residues. The V end lost 0 bases, the J end lost 7 bases, and 9 bases lay between the germline ends. Germline CDR1 reads GTSNPN; CDR2 reads SVGIG (reference sequence). The full variable domain, in which reference TRBV30 and TRBJ2-5 provide the parts outside the CDR3, is SQTIHQWPATLVQPVGSPLSLECTVEGTSNPNLYWYRQAAGRGLQLLFYSVGIGQISSEVPQNLSASRPQDRQFILSSKKLLLSDSGFYLCAWSVGGGTQYFGPGTRLLVL.

The J gene is TRBJ1-4, the V gene TRBV15; 8 bases are shared with TRBD1. The CDR3 has 13 amino acids. The germline gives CDR1 LNHNV, CDR2 YYDKDF (reference sequence). The V gene end was trimmed by 8 bases and the J gene end by 3 bases; junction bases not matched to a gene: 2. For the CDR3, the DNA is TGTGCCACCCAGGGGGCCTCTAATGAAAAACTGTTTTTT. The encoded protein is CATQGASNEKLFF.

The CDR3 spells CASSWETGFSEKLFF. DNA for the CDR3: TGTGCCAGCAGCTGGGAGACAGGGTTTAGTGAAAAACTGTTTTTT. V and J are TRBV7-2 and TRBJ1-4; 7 bases are a match to TRBD1. The germline CDR1 and CDR2 sequences are SGHTA and FQGNSA. Germline trimming cut 4 bases from V and 7 bases from J; bases unmatched to any gene: 9. This CDR3 region has 15 residues.

The CDR3 nucleotides are TGTGCCAGTAGTCTGACAGGGCTCGTGAATCAGCCCCAGCATTTT. Residues: CASSLTGLVNQPQHF. V usage is TRBV19 and J usage is TRBJ1-5, with 7 nucleotides matching TRBD1. This CDR3 is 15 amino acids long. Germline trimming cut 5 bases from V and 4 bases from J; bases unmatched to any gene: 8. Germline loops: CDR1 LNHDA, CDR2 SQIVND (reference sequence). Filled out from reference TRBV19 and TRBJ1-5, the complete variable domain reads DGGITQSPKYLFRKEGQNVTLSCEQNLNHDAMYWYRQDPGQGLRLIYYSQIVNDFQKGDIAEGYSVSREKKESFPLTVTSAQKNPTAFYLCASSLTGLVNQPQHFGDGTRLSIL.

V gene TRBV6-2 or TRBV6-3 combines with J gene TRBJ2-5, with D possibly being TRBD1 (5 bases). The V end lost 1 base, the J end lost 2 bases, and 11 bases lay between the germline ends. Germline lookup yields CDR1 MNHEY and CDR2 SVGEGT. This CDR3 has 15 residues. CDR3 protein: CASSYWGTGQETQYF. The CDR3, as DNA: TGTGCCAGCAGTTACTGGGGCACAGGTCAAGAGACCCAGTACTTC.

This chain connects TRBV29-1 to TRBJ2-2, with 9 positions matching TRBD2. CDR1 is SQVTM and CDR2 is ANQGSEA in the germline V gene. V shed 4 bases and J 5 bases; nucleotides not matched to a gene: 5. The CDR3 is made up of 14 amino acids. The CDR3 region is CSVAMAGGTGELFF. DNA for the CDR3: TGCAGCGTTGCTATGGCGGGAGGGACCGGGGAGCTGTTTTTT.

This chain connects TRBV7-2 to TRBJ1-1, with D uncertain. V was cut by 5 bases and J by 1 base, with 8 bases left in between. Looked up from germline, CDR1 is SGHTA and CDR2 is FQGNSA. There are 13 residues in the CDR3. The CDR3 nucleotides read TGTGCCAGCAGCGTAGACGGGAACACTGAAGCTTTCTTT. This gives the protein CASSVDGNTEAFF.

This chain uses TRBV27 with TRBJ1-1, with 9 bases identical to TRBD1. V dropped 6 bases and J dropped 10; count of bases not matched to a gene: 18. Germline assignment: CDR1 MNHEY and CDR2 SMNVEV (reference sequence). The CDR3 spans 16 residues. CDR3 nucleotide sequence: TGTGCCAGCAGCTTCCTCCCCGGGACAGGGTCCGGGGGAGCTTTCTTT. Translated: CASSFLPGTGSGGAFF.

The chain employs TRBV5-1 and TRBJ1-6; D is possibly TRBD1 (6 bases). The V gene's germline CDR1 is SGHRS and CDR2 YFSETQ. The CDR3 is made up of 15 amino acids. Trimming took off 1 base at V and 6 bases at J, with 11 bases between the two ends. The CDR3 nucleotides read TGCGCCAGCAGCTTGTCCGGCAGGGGTAATTCACCCCTCCACTTT. It encodes CASSLSGRGNSPLHF.

V and J are TRBV28 and TRBJ1-2; D is possibly TRBD1 (5 bases). The V gene lost 4 bases and the J gene lost 0 bases, with 18 bases spanning the gap. Germline V gives CDR1 MDHEN, CDR2 SYDVKM. The CDR3 spans 17 residues. CDR3 residues: CASSSQAAGYPNYGYTF. The CDR3, as DNA: TGTGCCAGCAGTTCCCAAGCCGCAGGGTACCCTAACTATGGCTACACCTTC.

V gene TRBV7-2 combines with J gene TRBJ2-1, with TRBD1 matching 7 bases. Per the germline V gene, CDR1 is SGHTA and CDR2 is FQGNSA. Unmatched junction bases numbered 5, after V lost 6 bases and J lost 0 bases. This CDR3 contains 15 residues. The CDR3 loop reads CASRETGASYNEQFF. CDR3 in DNA: TGTGCCAGCAGGGAAACAGGGGCCTCCTACAATGAGCAGTTCTTC.

The rearrangement links TRBV14 to TRBJ2-7; D is perhaps TRBD1 (5 bases). The CDR3 is 14 residues long. Trimming pared 4 bases from V and 2 bases from J, leaving 12 bases between. Germline-derived CDR1 and CDR2 are SGHDN and FVKESK. The CDR3 DNA reads TGTGCCAGCAGCCTAACAGGTTTTACCTACGAGCAGTACTTC. Its translation is CASSLTGFTYEQYF.